This T cell receptor (beta chain) was profiled in a study of cytotoxic CD8 clonotypes in ibrutinib-treated CLL. Findings and limits, study-wide: Upon ibrutinib response clonality rose, and upon progression it fell back toward baseline.

Assay used: immunoSEQ multiplex PCR; TCRdb lists only in-frame clones, some missing. The data contain fewer than 400,000 clones, 67% of them seen just once; the ten biggest clones take up 5% to 6.5%. V gave up 5 bases and J gave up 3 bases; unmatched junction bases: 10. This CDR3 contains 16 residues. The germline V gene has CDR1 LNHDA and CDR2 SQIVND (reference sequence). A remark on this clone: Antigen unknown.

The specimen was PBMCs, collected after 36 months of ibrutinib treatment. The sequence was obtained from a human donor with chronic lymphocytic leukemia. The chain carries TRBV19 and TRBJ1-2, with TRBD1 matching 9 bases. CDR3 loop: CASSPAGQGTYYGYTF. CDR3 nucleotides: TGTGCCAGTAGTCCCGCCGGACAGGGGACCTACTATGGCTACACCTTC. The complete variable domain, with remaining parts taken from reference TRBV19 and TRBJ1-2, reads DGGITQSPKYLFRKEGQNVTLSCEQNLNHDAMYWYRQDPGQGLRLIYYSQIVNDFQKGDIAEGYSVSREKKESFPLTVTSAQKNPTAFYLCASSPAGQGTYYGYTFGSGTRLTVV.